The rows below give T cell receptor beta chains drawn from one sample of a study of cytomegalovirus exposure and HLA in healthy donors. Profiling relied on immunoSEQ multiplex PCR, and the TCRdb table lists in-frame clones only, not all of them. Of fewer than 250,000 clones in the sample, over 75% are singletons; the top ten hold about 1.8%. Sequenced: PBMCs. These receptors were taken from a man between 18 and 29 years old in good health and CMV-seronegative. Both conserved end residues are part of each CDR3. Each record gives: V gene, D gene, clone size, J gene, CDR3 DNA, CDR3 protein. A D gene is named only where the DNA matches it firmly. A row's size may be missing; if present it is once, few, many or a size class.

TRBV10-1	.	.	TRBJ2-7	TGCGCCAGCAGTGAGAGAGAAGGGGTTAACGAGCAGTACTTC	CASSEREGVNEQYF
TRBV7-8	TRBD2	.	TRBJ2-7	TGTGCCAGCAGCCCCAGGACTAGCGGTACCCGCTACGAGCAGTACTTC	CASSPRTSGTRYEQYF
TRBV28	.	.	TRBJ2-1	TGTGCCAGCGGTAGGAGGGGCAATGAGCAGTTCTTC	CASGRRGNEQFF
TRBV9	.	.	TRBJ1-2	TGTGCCAGCAGCGTAGATTCGGGACTGTGGGGCTACACCTTC	CASSVDSGLWGYTF
TRBV9	TRBD1	few	TRBJ2-3	TGTGCCAGCAGCGCAAGGGGGCGCCCGGATACGCAGTATTTT	CASSARGRPDTQYF
TRBV12-5	.	.	TRBJ2-3	TGTGCTAGTGGTTTGCCGAGCACAGATACGCAGTATTTT	CASGLPSTDTQYF
TRBV5-1	TRBD1	.	TRBJ1-1	TGCGCCAGCAGCCCGCTAGACAGGGGATTTGGTGAAGCTTTCTTT	CASSPLDRGFGEAFF
TRBV6-5	.	.	TRBJ2-7	TGTGCCAGCCTACGGGGGTCCGAGCAGTACTTC	CASLRGSEQYF
TRBV29-1	TRBD1	.	TRBJ1-1	TGCGGGACAGGCCGTTTGTACACTGAAGCTTTCTTT	CGTGRLYTEAFF
TRBV7-9	.	.	TRBJ2-1	TGTGCCGGGGCGCAGGGGGGCGGTGAGCAGTTCTTC	CAGAQGGGEQFF
TRBV27	TRBD2	few	TRBJ2-3	TGTGCCAGCATATTCTCTAGCGGCTGGACGGATACGCAGTATTTT	CASIFSSGWTDTQYF
TRBV7-8	TRBD1	.	TRBJ1-5	TGTGCCAGCAGCTTAGGGATGGGACAGAATCAGCCCCAGCATTTT	CASSLGMGQNQPQHF
TRBV11-3	TRBD1	once	TRBJ2-2	TGTGCCAGCAGCAGGGACAGGGCGACCGGGGAGCTGTTTTTT	CASSRDRATGELFF
TRBV4-3	.	.	TRBJ2-5	TGCGCCAGCAGCCACACGGGGGACCAAGAGACCCAGTACTTC	CASSHTGDQETQYF
TRBV9	.	.	TRBJ2-1	TGTGCCAGCAGGGTTAGTCGGAGCTCCTACAATGAGCAGTTCTTC	CASRVSRSSYNEQFF
TRBV19	.	once	TRBJ2-2	TGTGCCAGTAGCGTGACAGCCTCGAACACCGGGGAGCTGTTTTTT	CASSVTASNTGELFF
TRBV27	.	.	TRBJ1-1	TGTGCCACCCTACTGAACACTGAAGCTTTCTTT	CATLLNTEAFF
TRBV10-3	.	few	TRBJ2-4	TGTGCCATCAGTGAACAGGGTGGCCCCAAAAACATTCAGTACTTC	CAISEQGGPKNIQYF
TRBV12-5	.	once	TRBJ2-7	TGTGCTAGTGGTTTGATAGCCTCCTACGAGCAGTACTTC	CASGLIASYEQYF
TRBV11-2	TRBD1	.	TRBJ1-2	TGTGCCAGCAGCGGATATGAGGGGGCTGATGGCTACACCTTC	CASSGYEGADGYTF
TRBV7-2	.	.	TRBJ1-1	TGTGCCAGCAGCTTTCGTTCGCAGGGCGAGCTTCGGGCTTTCTTT	CASSFRSQGELRAFF
TRBV27	TRBD1	.	TRBJ2-7	TGTGCCAGCAGAGAAGACCGGGACAGGGGACACGAGCAGTACTTC	CASREDRDRGHEQYF
TRBV18	.	.	TRBJ2-1	TGTGCCAGCTCCGACCGGGATATCACCAATGAGCAGTTCTTC	CASSDRDITNEQFF
TRBV9	.	.	TRBJ1-2	TGTGCCAGCAGCGTAGAATCGTACTATGGCTACACCTTC	CASSVESYYGYTF
TRBV6-5	TRBD1	.	TRBJ2-7	TGTGCCAGCAGTGACGACAGGGTCCCCTTCGAGCAGTACTTC	CASSDDRVPFEQYF
TRBV19	.	.	TRBJ1-5	TGTGCCAGTATAGAGTTTGGAGGGTCCGCCAATCAGCCCCAGCATTTT	CASIEFGGSANQPQHF
TRBV27	.	.	TRBJ1-1	TGTGCCAGCAGTTCGAGTAGAACCTTGAACACTGAAGCTTTCTTT	CASSSSRTLNTEAFF
TRBV5-6	TRBD1	.	TRBJ1-2	TGTGCCAGCAGCTCGGGACAGCAAGGCTACACCTTC	CASSSGQQGYTF
TRBV6-5	TRBD1	.	TRBJ2-3	TGTGCCAGCAGTCGGACAGGGGCTAGCACAGATACGCAGTATTTT	CASSRTGASTDTQYF
TRBV9	TRBD2	.	TRBJ2-7	TGTGCCAGCAGCCCCACCGGGACTAGCGGACTCGAGCAGTACTTC	CASSPTGTSGLEQYF
TRBV18	TRBD1	few	TRBJ1-3	TGCGCCAGCTCACCTACCCGGGACAGAAACTCTGGAAACACCATATATTTT	CASSPTRDRNSGNTIYF
TRBV9	TRBD2	.	TRBJ2-5	TGTGCCAGCAGCGTAGCGGCGGGGGGGCTTGAGACCCAGTACTTC	CASSVAAGGLETQYF
TRBV19	.	few	TRBJ2-5	TGTGCCAGTAGTATAGATACAGGGCCGAGGGAGACCCAGTACTTC	CASSIDTGPRETQYF
TRBV21-1	.	.	TRBJ2-7	TGTGCCAGCAGCGCACGGACAGGCGATTCCTACGAGCAGTACTTC	CASSARTGDSYEQYF
TRBV5-1	.	.	TRBJ1-2	TGCGCCAGCAGCTTGGCCGGGGGTGGTGGCTACACCTTC	CASSLAGGGGYTF
TRBV18	.	.	TRBJ2-7	TGTGCCAGCTCACCACCAGGAAGGGGGTTTGGATCCTACGAGCAGTACTTC	CASSPPGRGFGSYEQYF
TRBV9	.	.	TRBJ2-5	TGTGCCAGCAGCGCCGGACGTAGGAGGGAAGAGACCCAGTACTTC	CASSAGRRREETQYF
TRBV5-1	TRBD2	.	TRBJ2-5	TGCGCCAGCAGCTTTGGGGTAATAGCGGGAGGGCAAGAGACCCAGTACTTC	CASSFGVIAGGQETQYF
TRBV6-9	.	.	TRBJ1-5	TGTGCCAGCAGTTACCCCCGCATCCCCAGGCCCCAGCATTTT	CASSYPRIPRPQHF
TRBV11-2	.	.	TRBJ2-7	TGTGCCAGCAGCTTTACACCCGGACTTCACTCCTACGAGCAGTACTTC	CASSFTPGLHSYEQYF
TRBV5-1	.	.	TRBJ2-3	TGCGCCAGCAGCTTCAAAGATACGCAGTATTTT	CASSFKDTQYF
TRBV7-8	TRBD1	once	TRBJ2-2	TGTGCCAGCAGCAAAGGGTCGGGACAGGGGAACACCGGGGAGCTGTTTTTT	CASSKGSGQGNTGELFF
TRBV5-4	TRBD2	.	TRBJ2-2	TGTGCCAGCAGCTTGGCAGGACTAGCGTCCGGGGAGCTGTTTTTT	CASSLAGLASGELFF
TRBV5-1	TRBD1	.	TRBJ2-4	TGCGCCAGCAGCTTGCGGGGGACAGGGTACTTCACGCGGGGACCCAAAAACATTCAGTACTTC	CASSLRGTGYFTRGPKNIQYF
TRBV5-1	.	.	TRBJ2-7	TGCGCCAGCAGCTTGGTTCTGGGGCAGGGGATTCACGAGCAGTACTTC	CASSLVLGQGIHEQYF
TRBV7-9	.	.	TRBJ1-1	TGTGCCAGCAGCTTAGTGGAGTTGAACACTGAAGCTTTCTTT	CASSLVELNTEAFF
TRBV30	.	.	TRBJ1-5	TGTGCCTGGAAAGCAGGGCAAAGCAATCAGCCCCAGCATTTT	CAWKAGQSNQPQHF
TRBV27	TRBD1	.	TRBJ2-3	TGTGCCAGCAGTCCGGACAGGGGCACAGATACGCAGTATTTT	CASSPDRGTDTQYF
TRBV9	.	.	TRBJ2-7	TGTGCCAGCAGCTCCGATGGCGGGGCTGCCTACGAGCAGTACTTC	CASSSDGGAAYEQYF
TRBV18	.	few	TRBJ1-2	TGTGCCAGCTCACCAGGAGGCGCGTCTGGCTACACCTTC	CASSPGGASGYTF
TRBV13	.	once	TRBJ1-1	TGTGCCAGCAGCCCCGGACACCAGAACACTGAAGCTTTCTTT	CASSPGHQNTEAFF